This is a list of T cell receptor beta chains from one sample in a study of graft-versus-host responses after intestinal transplantation. Repertoires were generated with immunoSEQ multiplex PCR, while TCRdb's copy carries only in-frame clones and drops some. The sample comprises roughly 40,000 clones, roughly 90% of which are singletons, and about 4.6% rests with the top ten. Material: PBMCs, obtained 524 days after transplant. Receptors were obtained from a human patient who received an intestinal transplant, so some T cells may come from the graft donor. Both conserved end residues are part of each CDR3. The D gene is left open where the match is weak. A clone size is listed for some rows: how often the clone was seen (once, few, many), or a class if it is expanded.

TRBJ1-1	NA	TRBV7-9	NA	CASSLYQNTEAFF	TGTGCCAGCAGCTTATACCAGAACACTGAAGCTTTCTTT
TRBJ2-1	NA	TRBV5-6	NA	CASSLALYNEQFF	TGTGCCAGCAGCTTGGCCTTGTACAATGAGCAGTTCTTC
TRBJ1-4	NA	TRBV4-1	NA	CASSQGPRAKATNEKLFF	TGCGCCAGCAGCCAAGGCCCCAGGGCGAAGGCAACTAATGAAAAACTGTTTTTT
TRBJ2-1	NA	TRBV5-1	TRBD2	CASSLLAGDYNEQFF	TGCGCCAGCAGCTTACTAGCGGGAGACTACAATGAGCAGTTCTTC
TRBJ2-7	once	TRBV4-1	NA	CASSQVIDLFYEQYF	TGCGCCAGCAGCCAAGTTATTGATCTCTTCTACGAGCAGTACTTC
TRBJ2-7	NA	TRBV28	TRBD2	CASRRLAHLYEQYF	TGTGCCAGCAGAAGACTAGCGCACCTCTACGAGCAGTACTTC
TRBJ2-5	NA	TRBV11-2	NA	CASSGGQETQYF	TGTGCCAGCAGCGGGGGGCAAGAGACCCAGTACTTC
TRBJ2-5	NA	TRBV9	NA	CASSVSLDSQETQYF	TGTGCCAGCAGCGTAAGCTTGGACAGCCAAGAGACCCAGTACTTC
TRBJ1-1	NA	TRBV11-2	TRBD1	CASSSLEGVDRGFDTEAFF	TGTGCCAGCAGCTCACTAGAGGGAGTGGACAGGGGCTTCGACACTGAAGCTTTCTTT
TRBJ1-1	NA	TRBV29-1	NA	CSGKTGNTEAFF	TGCAGCGGTAAGACAGGGAACACTGAAGCTTTCTTT
TRBJ1-1	NA	TRBV12-5	TRBD1	CASGPSLGTANTEAFF	TGTGCTAGTGGCCCGAGTTTAGGGACAGCGAACACTGAAGCTTTCTTT
TRBJ2-1	NA	TRBV30	TRBD2	CAWRGRAGNEQFF	TGTGCCTGGAGAGGGAGGGCTGGGAATGAGCAGTTCTTC
TRBJ2-3	NA	TRBV29-1	NA	CSVALGVVDTQYF	TGCAGCGTTGCCCTGGGGGTCGTAGATACGCAGTATTTT
TRBJ2-3	NA	TRBV5-1	TRBD2	CASSVSSRGRSTDTQYF	TGCGCCAGCAGCGTTTCCTCTCGCGGGAGGAGCACAGATACGCAGTATTTT
TRBJ1-2	once	TRBV27	NA	CASSLYPGASYGYTF	TGTGCCAGCAGTTTATATCCAGGGGCGAGCTATGGCTACACCTTC
TRBJ1-1	NA	TRBV28	NA	CASKSTGRSEAFF	TGTGCCAGCAAATCCACAGGCCGTAGTGAAGCTTTCTTT